Listed below are T cell receptor beta chains from one sample, sequenced in a study of blood T cells in healthy people across ages. TCRdb passed the 5' RACE reads through MiXCR, listing each CDR3 protein once. This table holds hundreds of thousands of distinct CDR3 sequences, about 54% found once. The specimen was blood. Source of these receptors: a man in his fifties or sixties in good health. The CDR3 runs from the conserved cysteine through the conserved F or W. D genes are given only for firm matches. Expanded clones are given a class, and other clones once, few, many or no size at all.

CDR3 protein,CDR3 DNA,clone size,J gene,D gene,V gene
CASSERSGSTDTQYF,TGTGCCAGCAGTGAGAGGAGCGGCAGCACAGATACGCAGTATTTT,NA,TRBJ2-3,NA,TRBV6-1
CASSLMGQAYEQYF,TGTGCCAGCAGCTTAATGGGCCAGGCCTACGAGCAGTACTTC,NA,TRBJ2-7,NA,TRBV13
CASSVESGYTF,TGTGCCAGCAGTGTGGAATCTGGCTACACCTTC,NA,TRBJ1-2,NA,TRBV2
CASTSLTGPGVHEQFF,TGTGCCAGCACCTCTCTAACAGGGCCGGGGGTGCATGAGCAGTTCTTC,few,TRBJ2-1,NA,TRBV28
CASSLSPGVRETQYF,TGTGCCAGCAGCTTGAGCCCAGGGGTGCGAGAGACCCAGTACTTC,few,TRBJ2-5,NA,TRBV7-2
CASSQDQRRLNTEAFF,TGCGCCAGCAGCCAAGATCAACGGCGCTTAAACACTGAAGCTTTCTTT,few,TRBJ1-1,NA,TRBV4-1
CASRHTGGMCNEQFF,TGTGCCAGCAGACACACAGGGGGGATGTGCAATGAGCAGTTCTTC,once,TRBJ2-1,TRBD1,TRBV6-4
CAGHFWDSYNTDTQYF,TGTGCCGGTCATTTTTGGGACAGCTACAACACAGATACGCAGTATTTT,NA,TRBJ2-3,TRBD1,TRBV5-4
CASSRTSWDTGELFF,TGTGCCAGCAGTAGGACTAGTTGGGACACCGGGGAGCTGTTTTTT,NA,TRBJ2-2,TRBD2,TRBV7-8
CASGTGGFSTDTQYF,TGTGCCAGCGGGACGGGGGGCTTCAGCACAGATACGCAGTATTTT,few,TRBJ2-3,NA,TRBV2
CASSLDRAAYTF,TGCGCCAGCAGCTTGGACAGGGCTGCCTACACCTTC,NA,TRBJ1-2,NA,TRBV5-1
CSSRTGRPNEKLFF,TGCAGTTCCCGGACAGGGAGACCTAATGAAAAACTGTTTTTT,NA,TRBJ1-4,TRBD1,TRBV20-1
CASSPTGGSEQYF,TGTGCCAGCAGCCCCACAGGGGGCTCCGAGCAGTACTTC,NA,TRBJ2-7,TRBD1,TRBV6-5
CSAKGQPSPNTEAFF,TGCAGTGCCAAGGGACAGCCCTCTCCTAACACTGAAGCTTTCTTT,NA,TRBJ1-1,TRBD1,TRBV20-1
CASSLDPATNEKLFF,TGCGCCAGCAGCTTGGATCCAGCAACTAATGAAAAACTGTTTTTT,NA,TRBJ1-4,NA,TRBV5-1
CASSSNGRELFF,TGTGCCAGCAGCTCAAACGGGAGGGAACTGTTTTTT,few,TRBJ1-4,NA,TRBV7-2
CSAQVERGLDEQYF,TGCAGTGCCCAGGTTGAGCGGGGGCTCGACGAGCAGTACTTC,NA,TRBJ2-7,TRBD2,TRBV20-1
CASSLVLDPGTYEQYF,TGTGCCAGCAGCTTGGTATTGGATCCAGGGACCTACGAGCAGTACTTC,NA,TRBJ2-7,NA,TRBV5-5
CSADRSFTGEQYF,TGCAGTGCCGATCGCAGTTTTACCGGCGAGCAGTACTTC,many,TRBJ2-7,NA,TRBV20-1
CASSLDGQWGVDEQFF,TGCGCCAGCAGCTTGGACGGACAGTGGGGGGTCGATGAGCAGTTCTTC,few,TRBJ2-1,NA,TRBV5-1
CASGQLWDRGSYEQYF,TGTGCCAGCGGCCAGCTGTGGGACCGGGGCTCCTACGAGCAGTACTTC,NA,TRBJ2-7,NA,TRBV4-2
CSARVGASNTGELFF,TGCAGTGCTAGAGTCGGGGCTTCGAACACCGGGGAGCTGTTTTTT,NA,TRBJ2-2,NA,TRBV20-1
CASSEEGQGYNEQFF,TGTGCCAGCAGTGAGGAGGGACAGGGATACAATGAGCAGTTCTTC,NA,TRBJ2-1,TRBD1,TRBV2
CASSQLAVGGNTGELFF,TGCGCCAGCAGCCAATTAGCGGTGGGAGGGAACACCGGGGAGCTGTTTTTT,NA,TRBJ2-2,NA,TRBV4-1
CASSQVGPGETQYF,TGTGCCAGCAGCCAAGTGGGACCGGGAGAGACCCAGTACTTC,NA,TRBJ2-5,NA,TRBV3-1
CASSLGGGGPGIRSYNEQFF,TGTGCCAGCAGCTTAGGAGGCGGAGGTCCTGGAATCAGGTCCTACAATGAGCAGTTCTTC,NA,TRBJ2-1,NA,TRBV13
CSVRDRGNGETQYF,TGCAGCGTTAGGGACAGGGGGAACGGGGAGACCCAGTACTTC,few,TRBJ2-5,TRBD1,TRBV29-1
CASSFRDRGPIPEAFF,TGTGCCAGCAGCTTTCGGGACAGGGGGCCTATCCCTGAAGCTTTCTTT,NA,TRBJ1-1,TRBD1,TRBV28
CASSQGSGGAQFF,TGTGCCAGCAGCCAAGGGTCAGGCGGGGCCCAGTTCTTC,NA,TRBJ2-1,NA,TRBV14
CASTLSPSGGFGANVLTF,TGTGCCAGCACCCTTTCCCCTTCCGGGGGCTTTGGGGCCAACGTCCTGACTTTC,many,TRBJ2-6,NA,TRBV3-1
CASSRDARSSYTF,TGTGCCAGCAGTCGGGACGCGAGGTCCAGCTACACCTTC,NA,TRBJ1-2,NA,TRBV2
CASSLDRVQYF,TGCGCCAGCAGCTTGGACAGGGTGCAGTACTTC,few,TRBJ2-7,NA,TRBV5-1
CASSVGGAGTPQYF,TGTGCCAGCAGCGTAGGGGGCGCTGGGACCCCTCAGTACTTC,few,TRBJ2-4,NA,TRBV9